This T cell receptor beta chain was identified during a study of blood T cell repertoires in COVID-19. For the study at large: Donors in the United States, Italy and Spain gave samples during acute or convalescent COVID-19.

Per the original methods: How many nucleated cells were present was estimated from reference gene primer amplification. Here immunoSEQ multiplex PCR was the method, and the copy in TCRdb shows in-frame clones only, minus some. That table furnishes V, J and clone size, whereas the DNA furnished D and trimming. The table lists about 220,000 clones, over 60% of them singletons. The sequencing sample was made of peripheral blood. The receptor was derived from a woman in her 70s with acute or convalescent COVID-19.

The CDR3 DNA reads as TGTGCCAGCAGCAGGGTTTCCTACAATGAGCAGTTCTTC. Translated, it gives CASSRVSYNEQFF. The rearrangement joins TRBV2 to TRBJ2-1; D may be TRBD1 (5 bases). Trimming removed 6 bases from V and 1 base from J, with 7 bases in between. There are 13 residues in the CDR3. Germline-derived CDR1 and CDR2 are SNHLY and FYNNEI.